Shown below are 14 T cell receptor beta chains from a single sample sequenced in a study of CD8+ T cells in alopecia areata. Treatment of the sample: oral pan-JAK inhibitor, 5-10 mg twice daily. The sequencing template was cDNA reverse transcribed from extracted RNA. Assay: immunoSEQ multiplex PCR; the TCRdb copy retains only in-frame clones and omits some. The sample records 100,000 or so clones, 60% being singletons. The starting material was CD8+ T cells sorted from blood, obtained around week 55, from a patient treated with tofacitinib. These receptors all stem from a human donor with alopecia areata.

The V call is TRBV5-6, the J call TRBJ2-5; tentative D call: TRBD1 (5 bases). Germline V gives CDR1 SGHDT, CDR2 YYEEEE. The V gene lost 6 bases and the J gene lost 2 bases, with 8 bases spanning the gap. This CDR3 has 12 amino acids. The CDR3 nucleotides read TGTGCCAGCACAGGGCAACAAGAGACCCAGTACTTC. The encoded protein is CASTGQQETQYF. Variable domain in full (rest from reference TRBV5-6 and TRBJ2-5): DAGVTQSPTHLIKTRGQQVTLRCSPKSGHDTVSWYQQALGQGPQFIFQYYEEEERQRGNFPDRFSGHQFPNYSSELNVNALLLGDSALYLCASTGQQETQYFGPGTRLLVL.

In its sample, this clone was seen a few times. The CDR3 DNA is TGCAGCGCTAAAGATGATTATAACTATGGCTACACCTTC. This translates into CSAKDDYNYGYTF. The genes are TRBV29-1 and TRBJ1-2; no reliable D call. V dropped 7 bases and J dropped 1 base, with 13 bases sitting between them. The CDR3 length is 13 residues. Germline V gives CDR1 SQVTM, CDR2 ANQGSEA.

A few counts support this clone. The chain has TRBV27 and TRBJ1-2; D remains ambiguous. The CDR3 sequence is 14 residues long. The V gene's germline CDR1 is MNHEY and CDR2 SMNVEV (reference sequence). V lost 5 bases, J lost 5 bases, and 15 bases lay in between. CDR3 sequence reads: CASSPSGARYGYTF. The DNA for the CDR3 is TGTGCCAGCAGTCCATCAGGAGCCCGTTATGGCTACACCTTC.

This clone has a handful of counts. The J gene is TRBJ1-2, the V gene TRBV27; perhaps TRBD1 as D (5 bases). This CDR3 spans 13 amino acids. CDR1 and CDR2 (germline): MNHEY, SMNVEV (reference sequence). V was clipped by 7 bases and J by 2 bases, with 11 bases between them. The CDR3 sequence is CASMGPTNYGYTF. The CDR3 DNA reads as TGTGCCAGCATGGGACCCACCAACTATGGCTACACCTTC.

The V call is TRBV9, the J call TRBJ1-1, with D unclear. The V end was cut by 0 bases, the J end by 6 bases, with 15 bases between. The length of the CDR3 is 15 residues. CDR1 is SGDLS, CDR2 YYNGEE, per germline. The chain's CDR3 is CASSVGDTGRSEAFF. The DNA for the CDR3 is TGTGCCAGCAGCGTAGGTGACACCGGAAGGTCTGAAGCTTTCTTT.

The gene calls are TRBV2 and TRBJ2-7; D not resolved. Per germline, CDR1 SNHLY and CDR2 FYNNEI. CDR3 length: 11 amino acids. Trimming cost V 6 bases and J 3 bases, with 6 bases left between them. In DNA form, the CDR3 reads TGTGCCAGCAGGACATTCTACGAGCAGTACTTC. Amino acids: CASRTFYEQYF.

The chain recombines TRBV9 with TRBJ1-1; D ambiguous. V dropped 0 bases and J dropped 4 bases, with 10 bases sitting between them. This CDR3 contains 14 residues. The germline V gene has CDR1 SGDLS and CDR2 YYNGEE. CDR3 sequence: CASSVESEGTEAFF. CDR3 nucleotides: TGTGCCAGCAGCGTAGAGTCTGAGGGCACTGAAGCTTTCTTT.

This clone was picked up many times. For the CDR3, the DNA is TGTGCCAGCAGCCCTGGGGGCGGATACGTATACAATGAGCAGTTCTTC. This sequence encodes CASSPGGGYVYNEQFF. The rearrangement uses TRBV7-6 and TRBJ2-1, with D possibly matching TRBD1 (6 bases). The CDR3 loop spans 16 amino acids. With 5 bases removed from V and 4 bases from J, the gap between germline ends came to 18 bases. Germline CDR1 SGHVS, CDR2 FNYEAQ.

This clone was observed a few times. The chain couples TRBV29-1 to TRBJ2-2; D is perhaps TRBD1 or TRBD2 (6 bases each). V lost 5 bases and J lost 2, with 12 bases in between. The CDR3 is made up of 14 amino acids. CDR1 SQVTM and CDR2 ANQGSEA come from the germline V gene. The CDR3 DNA follows: TGCAGCGTTTTGGCGGGACAAAACACCGGGGAGCTGTTTTTT. Protein product: CSVLAGQNTGELFF.

The J gene is TRBJ1-1, the V gene TRBV2; D unclear. The CDR3 runs to 15 residues. Germline values: CDR1 SNHLY, CDR2 FYNNEI. Trimming took 5 bases from V and 1 from J, leaving 14 bases between them. CDR3: CASSLTEAKNTEAFF. Here the CDR3 DNA reads TGTGCCAGCAGTCTCACGGAGGCGAAGAACACTGAAGCTTTCTTT.

This rearrangement joins TRBV7-9 to TRBJ2-7, with D hard to call. The CDR3 sequence is 17 residues long. Germline values: CDR1 SEHNR, CDR2 FQNEAQ (reference sequence). V shed 2 bases and J shed 2 bases, with 19 bases lying between them. The CDR3 nucleotides are TGTGCCAGCAGCTTAACGACCACCATTCGGCAGCCCTACGAGCAGTACTTC. Translated: CASSLTTTIRQPYEQYF.

The rearrangement uses TRBV2 and TRBJ2-1; 9 nucleotides line up with TRBD2. This CDR3 comprises 17 residues. V trimming: 6 bases; J trimming: 2 bases; junction bases outside the gene matches: 11. Germline V gene data show CDR1 as SNHLY and CDR2 as FYNNEI. The CDR3 protein is CASSTTSSGVTYNEQFF. CDR3 DNA sequence: TGTGCCAGCAGCACTACATCTAGCGGGGTAACCTACAATGAGCAGTTCTTC. Together with reference TRBV2 and TRBJ2-1, the CDR3 gives the full variable domain: EPEVTQTPSHQVTQMGQEVILRCVPISNHLYFYWYRQILGQKVEFLVSFYNNEISEKSEIFDDQFSVERPDGSNFTLKIRSTKLEDSAMYFCASSTTSSGVTYNEQFFGPGTRLTVL.

The chain combines TRBV7-2 with TRBJ1-1, with D unclear. This CDR3 has 16 residues. CDR1 and CDR2 from the germline V gene are SGHTA and FQGNSA. V lost 5 bases to trimming and J lost 3 bases, with 19 bases between them. Here the CDR3 reads CASSPGVREWDTEAFF. The CDR3 bases are TGTGCCAGCAGCCCGGGTGTGAGGGAGTGGGACACTGAAGCTTTCTTT.

In its sample, this clone was seen once. This chain uses TRBV25-1 with TRBJ1-2; TRBD1 matches 8 bases. Trimming at V came to 6 bases and at J to 2 bases, leaving 5 bases not matched to a gene. The CDR3 loop spans 14 amino acids. The germline V gene encodes CDR1 MGHDK and CDR2 SYGVNS. This CDR3 is CASSPGQANYGYTF. The CDR3 DNA follows: TGTGCCAGCAGCCCGGGACAGGCCAACTATGGCTACACCTTC.